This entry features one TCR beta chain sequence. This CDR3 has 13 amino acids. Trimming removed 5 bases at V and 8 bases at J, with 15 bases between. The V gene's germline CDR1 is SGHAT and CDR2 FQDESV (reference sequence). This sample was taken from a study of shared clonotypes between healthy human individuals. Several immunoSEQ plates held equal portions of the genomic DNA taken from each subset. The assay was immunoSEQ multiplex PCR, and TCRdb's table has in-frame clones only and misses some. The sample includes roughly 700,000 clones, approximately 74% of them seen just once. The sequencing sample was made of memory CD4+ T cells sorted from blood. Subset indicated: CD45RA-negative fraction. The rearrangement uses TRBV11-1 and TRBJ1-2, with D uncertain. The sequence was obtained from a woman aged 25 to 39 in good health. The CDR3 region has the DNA TGTGCCAGCAGCCCCGGTGCAGTCGGGGGCTACACCTTC. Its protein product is CASSPGAVGGYTF.